This T cell receptor (beta chain) was recovered during a study of PD-1 blockade in classical Hodgkin lymphoma. Method: immunoSEQ multiplex PCR; TCRdb's copy keeps in-frame clones and lacks some. The data contain approximately 30,000 clones, over 60% of them singletons. Trimming took off 5 bases at V and 6 bases at J, with 17 bases between the two ends. From germline, CDR1 is SEHNR and CDR2 FQNEAQ (reference sequence). This CDR3 spans 14 amino acids. Time point noted: cycle 4 day 1 (C4D1), after less than 7 weeks of nivolumab. Brentuximab vedotin exposure varied among the patients, all of whom had relapsed after autologous stem cell transplantation.

The clonotype comes from a human donor with classical Hodgkin lymphoma. The sequencing used peripheral blood mononuclear cells (PBMCs), collected before the fourth cycle of nivolumab. V is TRBV7-9 and J is TRBJ2-7; perhaps TRBD2 as D (5 bases). The CDR3 DNA reads TGTGCCAGCAGCCATAGCGTTGTGGGGTCCGAGCAGTACTTC. The encoded protein is CASSHSVVGSEQYF.